The T cell receptor (beta chain) under discussion was sequenced for a study of T-cell memory formation after mild COVID-19. TCRdb re-derived calls from the 5' RACE reads in MiXCR, one entry per CDR3 protein. The data show roughly 260,000 distinct CDR3 sequences, with 16% seen just once and around 3.4% held by the top ten. This clonotype has a count of ten or more. V shed 5 bases, J shed 3 bases, and the junction held 4 bases outside the gene matches. Germline lookup yields CDR1 SGHTA and CDR2 FQGNSA. CDR3 length: 14 amino acids. Material for sequencing was PBMCs or a T cell subset sorted from them (not recorded which). This rearrangement joins TRBV7-2 to TRBJ2-3, with TRBD2 identical over 8 bases. The source is a man aged 18 to 30 who had mild COVID-19 (a few samples of this study predate the infection). Cell type and time point are not known. Here the CDR3 DNA reads TGTGCCAGCAGCCCGGGACTAGTGACAGATACGCAGTATTTT. As protein: CASSPGLVTDTQYF.